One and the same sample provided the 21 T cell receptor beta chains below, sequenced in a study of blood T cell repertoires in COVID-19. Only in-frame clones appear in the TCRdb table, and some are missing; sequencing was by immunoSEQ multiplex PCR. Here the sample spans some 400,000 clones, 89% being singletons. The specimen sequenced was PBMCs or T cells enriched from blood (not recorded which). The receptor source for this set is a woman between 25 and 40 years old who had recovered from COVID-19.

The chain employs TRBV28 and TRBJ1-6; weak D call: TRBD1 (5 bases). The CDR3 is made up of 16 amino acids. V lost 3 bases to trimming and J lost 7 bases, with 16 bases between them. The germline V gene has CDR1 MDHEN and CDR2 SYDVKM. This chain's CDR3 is CASSLPQGLSNSPLHF. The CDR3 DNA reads TGTGCCAGCAGTTTGCCTCAGGGTTTAAGCAATTCACCCCTCCACTTT.

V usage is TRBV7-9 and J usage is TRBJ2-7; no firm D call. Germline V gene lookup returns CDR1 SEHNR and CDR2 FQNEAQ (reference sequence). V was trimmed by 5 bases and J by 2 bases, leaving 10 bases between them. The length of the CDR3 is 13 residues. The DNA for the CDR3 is TGTGCCAGCAGCCACGGTAGTACCTACGAGCAGTACTTC. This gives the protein CASSHGSTYEQYF.

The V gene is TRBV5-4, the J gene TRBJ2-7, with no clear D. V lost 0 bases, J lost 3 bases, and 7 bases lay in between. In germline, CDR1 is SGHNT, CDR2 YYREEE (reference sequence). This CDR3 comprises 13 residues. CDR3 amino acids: CASSLGALYEQYF. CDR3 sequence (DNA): TGTGCCAGCAGCTTGGGGGCTCTCTACGAGCAGTACTTC.

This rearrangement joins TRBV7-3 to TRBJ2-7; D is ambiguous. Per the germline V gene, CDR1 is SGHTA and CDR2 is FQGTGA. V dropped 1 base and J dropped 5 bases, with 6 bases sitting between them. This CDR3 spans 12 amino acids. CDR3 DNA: TGTGCCAGCAGCTTAAACCGGGACGAGCAGTACTTC. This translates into CASSLNRDEQYF.

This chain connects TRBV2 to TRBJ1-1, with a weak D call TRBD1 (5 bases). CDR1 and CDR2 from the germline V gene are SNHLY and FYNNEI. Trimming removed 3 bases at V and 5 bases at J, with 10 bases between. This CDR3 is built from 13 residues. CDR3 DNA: TGTGCCAGCAGTGATAGGGAGGGGACTGAAGCTTTCTTT. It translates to CASSDREGTEAFF.

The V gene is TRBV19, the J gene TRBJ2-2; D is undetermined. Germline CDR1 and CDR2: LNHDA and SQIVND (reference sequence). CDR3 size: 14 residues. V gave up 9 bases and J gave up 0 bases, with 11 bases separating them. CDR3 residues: CASDKAPNTGELFF. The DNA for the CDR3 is TGTGCCAGCGATAAAGCACCGAACACCGGGGAGCTGTTTTTT.

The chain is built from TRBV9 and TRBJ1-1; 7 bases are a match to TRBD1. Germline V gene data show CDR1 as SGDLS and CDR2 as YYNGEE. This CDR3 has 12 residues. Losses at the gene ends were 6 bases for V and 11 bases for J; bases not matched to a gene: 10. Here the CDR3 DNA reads TGTGCCAGCACGGCCCGCGGGACAGTGGCTTTCTTT. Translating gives CASTARGTVAFF.

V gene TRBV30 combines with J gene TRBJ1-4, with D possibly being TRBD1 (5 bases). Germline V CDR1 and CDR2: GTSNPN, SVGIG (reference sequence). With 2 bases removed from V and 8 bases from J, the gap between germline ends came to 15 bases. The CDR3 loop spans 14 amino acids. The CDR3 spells CAWSPPGLPEKLFF. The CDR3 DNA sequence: TGTGCCTGGAGTCCCCCGGGACTTCCCGAAAAACTGTTTTTT.

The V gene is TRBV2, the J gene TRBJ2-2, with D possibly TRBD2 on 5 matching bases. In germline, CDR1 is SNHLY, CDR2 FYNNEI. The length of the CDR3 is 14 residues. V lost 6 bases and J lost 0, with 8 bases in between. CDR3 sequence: CASSRLSNTGELFF. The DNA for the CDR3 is TGTGCCAGCAGCCGACTATCGAACACCGGGGAGCTGTTTTTT.

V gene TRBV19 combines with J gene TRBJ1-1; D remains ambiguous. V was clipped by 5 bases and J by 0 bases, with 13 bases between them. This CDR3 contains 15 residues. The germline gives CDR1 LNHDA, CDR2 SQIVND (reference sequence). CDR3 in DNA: TGTGCCAGTAGTGTCATACCAGAGGTGAACACTGAAGCTTTCTTT. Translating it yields CASSVIPEVNTEAFF.

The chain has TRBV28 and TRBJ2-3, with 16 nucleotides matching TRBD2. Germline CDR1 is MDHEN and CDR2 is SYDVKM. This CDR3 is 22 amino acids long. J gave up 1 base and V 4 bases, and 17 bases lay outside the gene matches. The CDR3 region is CASSYTTGTSGRANRGTDTQYF. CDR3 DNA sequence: TGTGCCAGCAGTTATACTACCGGGACTAGCGGGAGGGCAAATCGGGGCACAGATACGCAGTATTTT.

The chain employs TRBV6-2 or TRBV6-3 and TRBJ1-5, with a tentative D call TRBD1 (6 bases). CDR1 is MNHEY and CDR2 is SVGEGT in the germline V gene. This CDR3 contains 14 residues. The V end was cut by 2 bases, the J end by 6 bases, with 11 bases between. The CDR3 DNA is TGTGCCAGCAGTTACACGGGCAGGGGTCAGCCCCAGCATTTT. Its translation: CASSYTGRGQPQHF.

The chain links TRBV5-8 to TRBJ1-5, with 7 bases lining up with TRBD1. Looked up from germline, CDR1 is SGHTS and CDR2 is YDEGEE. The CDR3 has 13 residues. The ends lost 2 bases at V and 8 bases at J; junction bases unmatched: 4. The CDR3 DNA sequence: TGTGCCAGCAGCTTATCAGGACAGGAGCCCCAGCATTTT. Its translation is CASSLSGQEPQHF.

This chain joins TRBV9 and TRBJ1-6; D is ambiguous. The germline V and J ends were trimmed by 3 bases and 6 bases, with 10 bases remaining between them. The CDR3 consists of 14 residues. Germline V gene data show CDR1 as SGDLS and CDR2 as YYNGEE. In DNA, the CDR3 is TGTGCCAGCAGCGCGGTAGGACTTAATTCACCCCTCCACTTT. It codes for CASSAVGLNSPLHF.

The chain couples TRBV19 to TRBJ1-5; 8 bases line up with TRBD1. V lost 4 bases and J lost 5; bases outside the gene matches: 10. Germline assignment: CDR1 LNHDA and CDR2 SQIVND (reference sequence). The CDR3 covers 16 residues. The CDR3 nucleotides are TGTGCCAGTAGTACGATGGACAGGGCTCGGGATCAGCCCCAGCATTTT. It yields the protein CASSTMDRARDQPQHF. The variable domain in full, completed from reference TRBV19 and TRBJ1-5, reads DGGITQSPKYLFRKEGQNVTLSCEQNLNHDAMYWYRQDPGQGLRLIYYSQIVNDFQKGDIAEGYSVSREKKESFPLTVTSAQKNPTAFYLCASSTMDRARDQPQHFGDGTRLSIL.

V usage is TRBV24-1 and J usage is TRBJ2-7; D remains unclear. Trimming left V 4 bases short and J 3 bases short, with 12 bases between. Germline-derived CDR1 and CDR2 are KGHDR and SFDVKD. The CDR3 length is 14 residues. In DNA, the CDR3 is TGTGCCACCAGTGAACAATACAGATACTACGAGCAGTACTTC. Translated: CATSEQYRYYEQYF.

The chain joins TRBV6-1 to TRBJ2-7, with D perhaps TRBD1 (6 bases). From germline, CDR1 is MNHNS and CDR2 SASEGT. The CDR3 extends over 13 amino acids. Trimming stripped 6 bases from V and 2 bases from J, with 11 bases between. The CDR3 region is CASSRTETYEQYF. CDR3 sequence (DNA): TGTGCCAGCAGCCGGACAGAGACCTACGAGCAGTACTTC.

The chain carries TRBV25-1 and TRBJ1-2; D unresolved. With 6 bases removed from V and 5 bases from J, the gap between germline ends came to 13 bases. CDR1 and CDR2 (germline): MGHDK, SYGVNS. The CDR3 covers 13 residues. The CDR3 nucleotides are TGTGCCAGCAGCCCACTCGGGGTGTATGGCTACACCTTC. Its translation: CASSPLGVYGYTF.

The CDR3 loop reads CATTRFTGELFF. The CDR3 nucleotides read TGTGCCACCACCCGGTTCACCGGGGAGCTGTTTTTT. The chain is built from TRBV6-5 and TRBJ2-2; unclear D gene. CDR1 and CDR2 from the germline V gene are MNHEY and SVGAGI. V lost 10 bases and J 4 bases, leaving 10 bases between the germline ends. The CDR3 has 12 residues.

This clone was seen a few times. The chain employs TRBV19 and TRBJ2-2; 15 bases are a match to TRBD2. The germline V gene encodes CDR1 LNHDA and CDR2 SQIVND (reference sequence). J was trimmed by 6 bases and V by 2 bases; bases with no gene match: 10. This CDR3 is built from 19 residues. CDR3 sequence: CASSIFSGLAGGVAGELFF. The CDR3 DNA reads TGTGCCAGTAGTATATTCTCGGGACTAGCGGGGGGCGTGGCCGGGGAGCTGTTTTTT. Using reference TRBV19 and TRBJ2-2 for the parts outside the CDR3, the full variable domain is DGGITQSPKYLFRKEGQNVTLSCEQNLNHDAMYWYRQDPGQGLRLIYYSQIVNDFQKGDIAEGYSVSREKKESFPLTVTSAQKNPTAFYLCASSIFSGLAGGVAGELFFGEGSRLTVL.

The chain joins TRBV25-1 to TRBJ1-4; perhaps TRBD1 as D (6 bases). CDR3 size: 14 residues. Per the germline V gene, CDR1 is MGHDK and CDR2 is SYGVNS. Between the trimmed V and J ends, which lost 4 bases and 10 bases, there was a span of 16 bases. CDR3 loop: CASSGEQGSGKLFF. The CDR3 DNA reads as TGTGCCAGCAGTGGAGAACAGGGTTCCGGAAAACTGTTTTTT.